The 25 T cell receptor beta chains reported below all come from one sample, sequenced in a study of blood T cells in healthy people across ages. It was with a sample-barcoded 5' primer and a J-beta primer mix that a second PCR of about 6 to 11 cycles was run. MiXCR, applied by TCRdb to the 5' RACE reads, yields one record per CDR3 protein. In the table there are about 630,000 distinct CDR3 sequences, over 20% of which are singletons. The sample comprised blood. Every receptor here comes from a man aged 65 to 79 in good health.

The chain combines TRBV5-1 with TRBJ2-6; perhaps TRBD2 as D (5 bases). V shed 4 bases and J shed 1 base, with 15 bases lying between them. The germline CDR1 and CDR2 sequences are SGHRS and YFSETQ. The CDR3 has 17 amino acids. For the CDR3, the DNA is TGCGCCAGCAGCGCAGCTGTGAGAGGGTCTGGGGCCAACGTCCTGACTTTC. It codes for CASSAAVRGSGANVLTF.

This chain joins TRBV6-5 and TRBJ1-1, with 8 positions matching TRBD1. The V and J ends lost 5 bases and 4 bases, in that order; junction bases with no gene match: 6. CDR1 MNHEY and CDR2 SVGAGI come from the germline V gene. This CDR3 has 14 amino acids. CDR3 loop: CASSPGTGSTEAFF. CDR3 nucleotides: TGTGCCAGCAGTCCCGGGACAGGCAGCACTGAAGCTTTCTTT.

The chain combines TRBV9 with TRBJ1-4, with D maybe TRBD1 (5 bases). The CDR3 is 15 residues long. Germline CDR1 and CDR2: SGDLS and YYNGEE. V was clipped by 4 bases and J by 5 bases, with 15 bases between them. The chain's CDR3 is CASSTWGGRNEKLFF. As DNA, the CDR3 is TGTGCCAGCAGCACGTGGGGGGGAAGAAATGAAAAACTGTTTTTT.

This clonotype was recorded a few times. This sequence joins TRBV20-1 and TRBJ2-7, with D tentatively TRBD1 or TRBD2 (6 bases each). V was cut by 0 bases and J by 1 base, with 13 bases left in between. Germline V gives CDR1 DFQATT, CDR2 SNEGSKA (reference sequence). The CDR3 consists of 15 residues. The CDR3 DNA sequence: TGCAGTGCTAGAGATAACCAGGGGAGGTCCTACGAGCAGTACTTC. It specifies CSARDNQGRSYEQYF.

The chain employs TRBV10-3 and TRBJ2-7; weak D call: TRBD1 (6 bases). The CDR3 covers 13 residues. Trimming removed 10 bases at V and 3 bases at J, with 16 bases between. Germline CDR1 reads ENHRY; CDR2 reads SYGVKD. CDR3 nucleotide sequence: TGTGCCACAAAAGGGGGTGCCGGCTACGAGCAGTACTTC. Its protein is CATKGGAGYEQYF.

The chain uses TRBV7-8 and TRBJ2-7; D may be TRBD1 (8 bases). Trimming removed 5 bases at V and 1 base at J, with 24 bases between. The CDR3 has 18 amino acids. Germline V gives CDR1 SGHVS, CDR2 FQNEAQ. CDR3 amino acids: CASSPRITGGGVSYEQYF. CDR3 DNA: TGTGCCAGCAGCCCTCGCATAACAGGGGGGGGAGTGTCCTACGAGCAGTACTTC.

This clonotype was found a few times. The chain employs TRBV20-1 and TRBJ2-2, with TRBD2 matching 10 bases. Germline V gene data show CDR1 as DFQATT and CDR2 as SNEGSKA (reference sequence). The CDR3 length is 15 residues. Trimming at V came to 3 bases and at J to 1 base, leaving 2 bases not matched to a gene. In DNA form, the CDR3 reads TGCAGTGCTAGGCGGACTAGCGGGAACACCGGGGAGCTGTTTTTT. It translates to CSARRTSGNTGELFF.

The rearrangement links TRBV6-5 to TRBJ2-5; no clear D gene. The CDR3 totals 11 residues. Germline-derived CDR1 and CDR2 are MNHEY and SVGAGI. V was clipped by 7 bases and J by 6 bases, with 9 bases between them. The CDR3 loop is CASTLAKTQYF. CDR3 in DNA: TGTGCCAGCACCCTTGCAAAGACCCAGTACTTC.

This clonotype has just a few counts. The V gene is TRBV20-1, the J gene TRBJ2-5; TRBD2 agrees at 7 bases. The junction had 7 bases not matched to a gene; V was cut back by 4 bases and J by 5 bases. CDR3 size: 13 residues. From germline, CDR1 is DFQATT and CDR2 SNEGSKA (reference sequence). CDR3 sequence reads: CSAIVGGRETQYF. The CDR3 nucleotides read TGCAGTGCTATCGTGGGAGGGCGGGAGACCCAGTACTTC.

This clonotype was found a few times. The gene calls are TRBV21-1 and TRBJ2-5; TRBD1 is the table's D call, not checked against the DNA. The closer fit of TRBJ2-7 to the DNA end suggests the J call may be wrong. TRBV21-1 is a pseudogene locus. This CDR3 has 14 residues. The CDR3 protein is CASETVHLTYEQYF. As DNA, the CDR3 is TGTGCCAGCGAGACTGTCCACTTAACTTACGAGCAGTACTTC.

This chain joins TRBV18 and TRBJ2-1; TRBD2 aligns across 9 bases. The CDR3 has 12 amino acids. V shed 1 base, J shed 15 bases, and the junction held 4 bases outside the gene matches. The V gene's germline CDR1 is KGHSH and CDR2 LQKENI. The CDR3 region has the DNA TGTGCCAGCTCACCACGCGAGCGGGGGGCGTTCTTC. Protein product: CASSPRERGAFF.

As to this clonotype: The junction and the germline gene differ at one end; a read error may be behind it. This chain links TRBV9 with TRBJ1-1, with a weak D call TRBD1 (5 bases). Germline V gene lookup returns CDR1 SGDLS and CDR2 YYNGEE. The CDR3 totals 15 residues. The CDR3 region is CASSVGGVGNTGAFF. For the CDR3, the DNA is TGTGCCAGCAGCGTAGGGGGGGTAGGGAACACTGGAGCTTTCTTT.

About this clonotype: A read error may produce the germline difference seen at one junction end. Written as DNA, the CDR3 is TGCGCCAGCAGCTTGGGAGCGGGACTCTACGAGCCGTACTTC. This encodes CASSLGAGLYEPYF. This chain connects TRBV5-1 to TRBJ2-7; 7 bases map to TRBD2. The CDR3 totals 14 residues. Germline V lookup: CDR1 SGHRS, CDR2 YFSETQ.

This chain connects TRBV28 to TRBJ2-7, with D possibly called TRBD1 or TRBD2 (6 bases each). Trimming took 10 bases from V and 3 from J, leaving 16 bases between them. In germline, CDR1 is MDHEN, CDR2 SYDVKM. CDR3 length equals 13 residues. The CDR3 DNA reads TGTGCCACCCTTGGGGGGCAGGTCTACGAGCAGTACTTC. The encoded protein is CATLGGQVYEQYF.

The chain is built from TRBV19 and TRBJ1-1; a possible D gene is TRBD1 (6 bases). Germline V gene sequence: CDR1 LNHDA, CDR2 SQIVND (reference sequence). Trimming left V 5 bases short and J 0 bases short, with 10 bases between. This CDR3 region has 14 residues. CDR3 nucleotides: TGTGCCAGTAGTCGTACAGGGTTGAACACTGAAGCTTTCTTT. It encodes CASSRTGLNTEAFF.

This chain uses TRBV20-1 with TRBJ2-1, with D possibly TRBD2 on 6 matching bases. Deletions cut 2 bases from V and 1 base from J, with 9 bases between. The germline V gene has CDR1 DFQATT and CDR2 SNEGSKA (reference sequence). The CDR3 covers 14 residues. The CDR3 loop reads CSARFGSSYNEQFF. Written as DNA, the CDR3 is TGCAGTGCTAGATTCGGGAGTTCCTACAATGAGCAGTTCTTC.

This clonotype showed up many times. The chain couples TRBV12-3 or TRBV12-4 to TRBJ2-5; D gene uncertain. This CDR3 is 15 amino acids long. Trimming took 8 bases from V and 4 from J, leaving 20 bases between them. CDR3 DNA: TGTGCCAGCGGCCTGAGGTCCCCATCAACAGAGACCCAGTACTTC. Translating gives CASGLRSPSTETQYF.

This clonotype was picked up a small number of times. The chain combines TRBV4-1 with TRBJ2-2, with TRBD2 matching over 9 bases. The CDR3 is 19 residues long. The J segment lost 0 bases and the V segment lost 0 bases, leaving 8 bases of the junction unmatched. The germline V gene has CDR1 MGHRA and CDR2 YSYEKL. CDR3 residues: CASSQESGLAVANTGELFF. CDR3 in DNA: TGCGCCAGCAGCCAAGAGTCGGGACTAGCAGTTGCGAACACCGGGGAGCTGTTTTTT.

The V gene is TRBV12-3 or TRBV12-4, the J gene TRBJ2-7; 8 bases match TRBD2. J lost 1 base, V lost 6 bases, and 20 bases had no gene match. The CDR3 extends over 19 amino acids. CDR3 region: CASSPAPLLSGGRSYEQYF. In DNA form, the CDR3 reads TGTGCCAGCAGCCCCGCGCCCCTCTTGTCTGGCGGGAGGTCCTACGAGCAGTACTTC.

This clonotype appeared a few times. This rearrangement joins TRBV28 to TRBJ2-5; 9 bases line up with TRBD1. CDR1 and CDR2 (germline): MDHEN, SYDVKM. The junction had 11 bases not matched to a gene; V was cut back by 6 bases and J by 0 bases. The length of the CDR3 is 17 residues. The CDR3 region is CASRPTGTGPYQETQYF. CDR3 coding DNA: TGTGCCAGCAGGCCTACCGGGACAGGGCCGTACCAAGAGACCCAGTACTTC.

This clonotype was detected only a few times. The rearrangement links TRBV20-1 to TRBJ2-1, with D possibly TRBD2 on 6 matching bases. Germline V gene data show CDR1 as DFQATT and CDR2 as SNEGSKA (reference sequence). Trimming stripped 3 bases from V and 4 bases from J, with 16 bases between. This CDR3 comprises 15 residues. The CDR3 nucleotides read TGCAGTGCTAGTTCGGGCAGGGAGGTGTACAATGAGCAGTTCTTC. Amino acid sequence: CSASSGREVYNEQFF.

This clonotype was picked up a small number of times. This chain links TRBV29-1 with TRBJ2-1, with D perhaps matching TRBD2 (5 bases). V lost 7 bases to trimming and J lost 2 bases, with 15 bases between them. CDR3 length: 14 residues. Looked up from germline, CDR1 is SQVTM and CDR2 is ANQGSEA. The CDR3: CSDGRGSTYNEQFF. The CDR3 nucleotides read TGCAGCGACGGTAGAGGGTCAACCTACAATGAGCAGTTCTTC.

V and J are TRBV29-1 and TRBJ2-1, with D perhaps matching TRBD1 (5 bases). Germline loops: CDR1 SQVTM, CDR2 ANQGSEA. Trimming left V 3 bases short and J 9 bases short, with 6 bases between. The CDR3 has 10 residues. The CDR3 loop is CSVEGPEQFF. The CDR3 DNA reads as TGCAGCGTTGAGGGGCCTGAGCAGTTCTTC.

This chain connects TRBV20-1 to TRBJ2-7; D gene unclear. Per germline, CDR1 DFQATT and CDR2 SNEGSKA (reference sequence). V was cut by 6 bases and J by 0 bases, with 6 bases left in between. The CDR3 length is 11 residues. In nucleotides, the CDR3 is TGCAGTGCGCAGAGCTCCTACGAGCAGTACTTC. Translated: CSAQSSYEQYF.

V is TRBV20-1 and J is TRBJ2-7, with D hard to call. CDR3 size: 14 residues. Between the trimmed V and J ends, which lost 4 bases and 5 bases, there was a span of 18 bases. The germline gives CDR1 DFQATT, CDR2 SNEGSKA (reference sequence). CDR3 DNA sequence: TGCAGTGCTAAGGAGAACGGATTGCGCCACGAGCAGTACTTC. This encodes CSAKENGLRHEQYF.